The 15 T cell receptor beta chains presented below share a single source sample, sequenced in a study of blood T cell repertoires in COVID-19. The repertoire was sequenced with immunoSEQ multiplex PCR; TCRdb's copy has only in-frame clones and lacks some. The data hold around 300,000 clones, with around 90% observed a single time. The sequenced material came from peripheral blood. Source of these receptors: a woman aged 40-49 years with COVID-19, enrolled during active disease.

This chain links TRBV19 with TRBJ2-5; 9 bases line up with TRBD1. Germline-derived CDR1 and CDR2 are LNHDA and SQIVND (reference sequence). Unmatched junction bases numbered 12, after V lost 6 bases and J lost 4 bases. This CDR3 spans 16 amino acids. CDR3 in amino acids: CASSTPGQGSRETQYF. As DNA, the CDR3 is TGTGCCAGTAGCACTCCGGGACAGGGTTCGAGAGAGACCCAGTACTTC.

The chain is built from TRBV27 and TRBJ1-3; D perhaps matches TRBD1 (6 bases). Germline CDR1 and CDR2: MNHEY and SMNVEV (reference sequence). V was shortened by 8 bases and J by 0 bases, with 14 bases between the two germline ends. The CDR3 runs 15 residues. The CDR3 reads CASGQTGGSGNTIYF. In DNA, the CDR3 is TGTGCCAGCGGACAGACAGGCGGCTCTGGAAACACCATATATTTT.

The V call is TRBV5-4, the J call TRBJ1-1; D is possibly TRBD1 (5 bases). The CDR3 runs 14 residues. The germline V and J ends were trimmed by 5 bases and 1 base, with 12 bases remaining between them. CDR1 is SGHNT and CDR2 is YYREEE in the germline V gene (reference sequence). The CDR3 here is CASRPLQGNTEAFF. DNA of the CDR3: TGTGCCAGCAGACCTCTTCAGGGGAACACTGAAGCTTTCTTT. Based on the CDR3 plus reference TRBV5-4 and TRBJ1-1, the full variable domain is ETGVTQSPTHLIKTRGQQVTLRCSSQSGHNTVSWYQQALGQGPQFIFQYYREEENGRGNFPPRFSGLQFPNYSSELNVNALELDDSALYLCASRPLQGNTEAFFGQGTRLTVV.

The chain links TRBV5-6 to TRBJ1-5, with D unresolved. CDR1 is SGHDT and CDR2 is YYEEEE in the germline V gene. The CDR3 consists of 13 residues. The V gene lost 4 bases and the J gene lost 5 bases, with 10 bases spanning the gap. For the CDR3, the DNA is TGTGCCAGCAGCAGTAATAGTGATCAGCCCCAGCATTTT. Encoded protein: CASSSNSDQPQHF.

The chain has TRBV5-1 and TRBJ2-3, with D perhaps TRBD1 (6 bases). The germline V and J ends were trimmed by 0 bases and 3 bases, with 8 bases remaining between them. This CDR3 comprises 14 residues. Per the germline V gene, CDR1 is SGHRS and CDR2 is YFSETQ. The CDR3 DNA is TGCGCCAGCAGCTTGGACAGGGTTACAGATACGCAGTATTTT. Amino acid sequence: CASSLDRVTDTQYF.

The chain carries TRBV6-2 or TRBV6-3 and TRBJ2-1, with 7 bases lining up with TRBD2. CDR3 length equals 17 residues. In germline, CDR1 is MNHEY, CDR2 SVGEGT. J lost 7 bases, V lost 0 bases, and 12 bases had no gene match. CDR3 amino acids: CASSYSSVAGAPNEQFF. The CDR3 DNA reads as TGTGCCAGCAGTTACTCGAGTGTAGCGGGCGCTCCTAATGAGCAGTTCTTC.

This clone has a handful of counts. The genes are TRBV28 and TRBJ2-2, with 10 nucleotides matching TRBD1. CDR1 MDHEN and CDR2 SYDVKM come from the germline V gene. CDR3 length equals 14 residues. V gave up 6 bases and J gave up 3 bases; unmatched junction bases: 1. The CDR3 reads CASRGQGDTGELFF. In nucleotides, the CDR3 is TGTGCCAGCAGAGGACAGGGGGACACCGGGGAGCTGTTTTTT.

The CDR3 nucleotides read TGTGCCAGCAGTGAAAGGGGACAGGGGTTAAAGCAGTACTTC. This sequence encodes CASSERGQGLKQYF. The chain carries TRBV6-1 and TRBJ2-7, with 10 bases fitting TRBD1. Germline CDR1 reads MNHNS; CDR2 reads SASEGT. V lost 2 bases, J lost 8 bases, and 6 bases stayed unmatched. The CDR3 runs 14 residues.

This chain links TRBV4-1 with TRBJ1-5; weak D call: TRBD1 (5 bases). Trimming cost V 2 bases and J 4 bases, with 12 bases left between them. This CDR3 region has 15 residues. The germline gives CDR1 MGHRA, CDR2 YSYEKL. In DNA, the CDR3 is TGCGCCAGCAGCCAAACGGGACTGGGAAATCAGCCCCAGCATTTT. It is translated as CASSQTGLGNQPQHF.

The chain has TRBV6-6 and TRBJ2-7, with 9 bases identical to TRBD1. Germline trimming cut 6 bases from V and 4 bases from J; bases unmatched to any gene: 10. Germline values: CDR1 MNHNY, CDR2 SVGAGI (reference sequence). The CDR3 contains 15 residues. CDR3 DNA: TGTGCCAGCAGAGGTCAAACAGGGGGCGAGTACGAGCAGTACTTC. Its translation: CASRGQTGGEYEQYF.

CDR3 DNA: TGCAGTGCTAGTCGGACATACCGCAATCAGCCCCAGCATTTT. This translates into CSASRTYRNQPQHF. V gene TRBV20-1 combines with J gene TRBJ1-5, with D tentatively TRBD1 (5 bases). Germline V gene sequence: CDR1 DFQATT, CDR2 SNEGSKA (reference sequence). Between the trimmed V and J ends, which lost 3 bases and 2 bases, there was a span of 11 bases. The CDR3 length is 14 residues.

The chain combines TRBV9 with TRBJ1-3; D possibly corresponds to TRBD1 (6 bases). V was trimmed by 4 bases and J by 0 bases, leaving 20 bases between them. The CDR3 has 18 residues. CDR1 and CDR2 from the germline V gene are SGDLS and YYNGEE. The CDR3 DNA sequence: TGTGCCAGCAGCCCGACCCTGACAGGCCCACTCTCTGGAAACACCATATATTTT. It encodes CASSPTLTGPLSGNTIYF.

The count of this clone is one. This chain links TRBV7-3 with TRBJ2-7; 9 bases match TRBD1. Germline V CDR1 and CDR2: SGHTA, FQGTGA. V trimming: 5 bases; J trimming: 3 bases; junction bases outside the gene matches: 14. The CDR3 spans 17 residues. CDR3: CASSTPAGTGQIYEQYF. The CDR3 coding sequence is TGTGCCAGCAGCACCCCCGCGGGGACAGGGCAAATCTACGAGCAGTACTTC.

The chain recombines TRBV7-3 with TRBJ2-1; a possible D gene is TRBD2 (6 bases). The CDR3 has 13 amino acids. Per germline, CDR1 SGHTA and CDR2 FQGTGA. V was shortened by 2 bases and J by 8 bases, with 10 bases between the two germline ends. The CDR3 coding sequence is TGTGCCAGCAGCTTAGTGGAGGGCCATGAGCAGTTCTTC. It translates to CASSLVEGHEQFF.

CDR3 sequence: CASSFGDRGLSYTF. DNA for the CDR3: TGCGCCAGCAGCTTTGGGGACAGGGGCCTAAGCTACACCTTC. V gene TRBV5-1 combines with J gene TRBJ1-2; TRBD1 matches 10 bases. Germline V gene lookup returns CDR1 SGHRS and CDR2 YFSETQ. This CDR3 has 14 residues. V was pared by 2 bases and J by 9 bases, with 7 bases of the junction left unmatched.